What follows are 21 T cell receptor beta chains derived from one specimen sequenced in a study of technical replicates of blood from a few donors. Here immunoSEQ multiplex PCR was the method, and the copy in TCRdb shows in-frame clones only, minus some. This sample has around 68,000 clones; about 97% occur once, and the top ten carry 0.25% to 0.35%. Sequencing was performed on T cells isolated from PBMCs. All receptors come from a human donor in good health.

V and J are TRBV9 and TRBJ1-4, with 10 nucleotides matching TRBD1. This CDR3 has 15 amino acids. Germline V gene sequence: CDR1 SGDLS, CDR2 YYNGEE. V trimming: 4 bases; J trimming: 7 bases; junction bases outside the gene matches: 7. As DNA, the CDR3 is TGTGCCAGCAGCCCCAAGACAGGGGGCAGTGAAAAACTGTTTTTT. Amino acid sequence: CASSPKTGGSEKLFF.

The chain combines TRBV11-2 with TRBJ2-7, with 7 nucleotides matching TRBD1. J lost 1 base, V lost 2 bases, and 14 bases had no gene match. The CDR3 consists of 18 residues. The V gene's germline CDR1 is SGHAT and CDR2 FQNNGV. CDR3 sequence: CASSLMAPIRTGSYEQYF. The CDR3 nucleotides are TGTGCCAGCAGCTTAATGGCCCCGATACGGACAGGATCCTACGAGCAGTACTTC.

The rearrangement uses TRBV7-8 and TRBJ2-5; TRBD2 agrees at 10 bases. This CDR3 is 16 amino acids long. Germline V gene data show CDR1 as SGHVS and CDR2 as FQNEAQ. Germline trimming cut 2 bases from V and 1 base from J; bases unmatched to any gene: 4. CDR3 sequence: CASSLKLAGVQETQYF. DNA of the CDR3: TGTGCCAGCAGCTTAAAGCTAGCGGGAGTCCAAGAGACCCAGTACTTC.

A single count supports this clone. The chain links TRBV2 to TRBJ2-5, with TRBD2 matching 7 bases. CDR3 length: 15 residues. In germline, CDR1 is SNHLY, CDR2 FYNNEI. The V gene end was trimmed by 4 bases and the J gene end by 5 bases; junction bases not matched to a gene: 10. CDR3 bases: TGTGCCAGCAGTGGAACTAGCGCCCCTTTGGAGACCCAGTACTTC. Translation gives CASSGTSAPLETQYF.

This CDR3 is CARRSNTGELFF. The CDR3 region has the DNA TGTGCCAGACGGTCGAACACCGGGGAGCTGTTTTTT. The chain uses TRBV12-1 and TRBJ2-2; TRBD2, the D gene given by the table, was not confirmed from the DNA. TRBV12-1 is described as a pseudogene. The CDR3 length is 12 residues.

J is TRBJ2-1 and V is TRBV4-3; TRBD2 aligns across 12 bases. CDR1 and CDR2 from the germline V gene are LGHNA and YSLEER. The CDR3 is 16 residues long. V gave up 0 bases and J gave up 9 bases; unmatched junction bases: 6. The chain's CDR3 is CASSQDLAGGHVEQFF. The DNA of the CDR3 is TGCGCCAGCAGCCAAGACCTAGCGGGAGGGCACGTTGAGCAGTTCTTC.

The genes are TRBV29-1 and TRBJ2-7; 8 bases match TRBD1. This CDR3 is 13 amino acids long. Germline loops: CDR1 SQVTM, CDR2 ANQGSEA. The V gene end was trimmed by 5 bases and the J gene end by 2 bases; junction bases not matched to a gene: 5. This chain's CDR3 is CSVLQGVTYEQYF. In DNA, the CDR3 is TGCAGCGTTTTACAGGGGGTTACCTACGAGCAGTACTTC.

The V gene is TRBV11-2, the J gene TRBJ2-3; 9 bases are a match to TRBD2. Germline assignment: CDR1 SGHAT and CDR2 FQNNGV. The CDR3 length is 15 residues. V gave up 1 base and J gave up 4 bases; unmatched junction bases: 3. CDR3 in amino acids: CASSLVAGVSDTQYF. The CDR3 coding sequence is TGTGCCAGCAGCTTAGTAGCGGGAGTGTCAGATACGCAGTATTTT.

The J gene is TRBJ2-5, the V gene TRBV28, with D uncertain. Germline CDR1 is MDHEN and CDR2 is SYDVKM. V dropped 5 bases and J dropped 2 bases, with 18 bases sitting between them. CDR3 length: 16 amino acids. This CDR3 reads CASSAPLGGIQETQYF. Here the CDR3 DNA reads TGTGCCAGCAGTGCTCCCCTCGGCGGAATTCAAGAGACCCAGTACTTC.

This clone was detected only a few times. The CDR3 DNA follows: TGTGCCAGCAGCTTGGGGGGGGTCGCTGAAGCTTTCTTT. Translating gives CASSLGGVAEAFF. The rearrangement links TRBV5-4 to TRBJ1-1; D might be TRBD1 (5 bases). The CDR3 is 13 residues long. V was cut by 0 bases and J by 6 bases, with 9 bases left in between. Germline V CDR1 and CDR2: SGHNT, YYREEE (reference sequence).

The genes are TRBV6-1 and TRBJ2-7; tentative D call: TRBD2 (5 bases). The ends were cut back, 1 base at V and 2 bases at J, with 12 bases in the middle. The CDR3 runs 15 residues. CDR1 is MNHNS and CDR2 is SASEGT in the germline V gene. CDR3 region: CASSEGLARAYEQYF. CDR3 nucleotides: TGTGCCAGCAGTGAAGGGCTAGCCCGAGCCTACGAGCAGTACTTC.

V gene TRBV4-1 combines with J gene TRBJ2-7; tentatively, D is TRBD2 (5 bases). Germline values: CDR1 MGHRA, CDR2 YSYEKL. The CDR3 runs 18 residues. Trimming shortened V by 2 bases and J by 0 bases, and 20 bases separated the two germline ends. Written as DNA, the CDR3 is TGCGCCAGCAGCCAATATGGGGATCCCTTGGGGAGCTCCTACGAGCAGTACTTC. This translates into CASSQYGDPLGSSYEQYF.

There are a few counts of this clone. This chain joins TRBV6-6 and TRBJ1-2; D not certain. V was pared by 2 bases and J by 7 bases, with 17 bases between. CDR1 and CDR2 from the germline V gene are MNHNY and SVGAGI (reference sequence). The CDR3 contains 15 residues. The chain's CDR3 is CASSYLATSLIGYTF. CDR3 coding DNA: TGTGCCAGCAGTTACCTTGCCACTTCCCTTATTGGCTACACCTTC.

The chain combines TRBV6-5 with TRBJ2-2; 9 bases fit TRBD2. Germline V CDR1 and CDR2: MNHEY, SVGAGI. Trimming cost V 7 bases and J 4 bases; bases outside gene matches: 7. The CDR3 spans 15 residues. As DNA, the CDR3 is TGTGCCAGCATCGGATGGACTAGCGCCACCGGGGAGCTGTTTTTT. Protein: CASIGWTSATGELFF.

The chain has TRBV5-1 and TRBJ2-1; weak D call: TRBD1 (5 bases). Germline CDR1 reads SGHRS; CDR2 reads YFSETQ. There are 14 residues in the CDR3. With 1 base removed from V and 3 bases from J, the gap between germline ends came to 8 bases. CDR3 amino acids: CASSLRQGYNEQFF. The CDR3 region has the DNA TGCGCCAGCAGCTTGAGGCAGGGCTACAATGAGCAGTTCTTC.

The rearrangement joins TRBV2 to TRBJ2-7; TRBD1 matches 8 bases. Germline-derived CDR1 and CDR2 are SNHLY and FYNNEI. The V gene end was trimmed by 4 bases and the J gene end by 2 bases; junction bases not matched to a gene: 4. The CDR3 runs to 14 residues. CDR3 bases: TGTGCCAGCAGTGTCGACAGGGGTACCTACGAGCAGTACTTC. Its translation: CASSVDRGTYEQYF.

V is TRBV6-5 and J is TRBJ1-2; TRBD1 is a possible D gene (5 bases). The CDR3 has 11 residues. The ends were cut back, 6 bases at V and 6 bases at J, with 8 bases in the middle. Germline lookup yields CDR1 MNHEY and CDR2 SVGAGI. CDR3 in DNA: TGTGCCAGCAGGACAGTAGATGGCTACACCTTC. This encodes CASRTVDGYTF.

This sequence joins TRBV5-4 and TRBJ2-7; TRBD1 aligns across 8 bases. Germline CDR1 reads SGHNT; CDR2 reads YYREEE (reference sequence). With 4 bases clipped from V and 2 bases from J, the junction kept 11 bases outside the gene matches. The CDR3 totals 16 residues. Here the CDR3 reads CASSIRDRTFTYEQYF. CDR3 nucleotide sequence: TGTGCCAGCAGCATCCGGGACAGGACCTTTACCTACGAGCAGTACTTC.

The V call is TRBV29-1, the J call TRBJ2-7; D remains ambiguous. The CDR3 is 13 amino acids. Trimming pared 0 bases from V and 2 bases from J, leaving 8 bases between. Germline CDR1 and CDR2: SQVTM and ANQGSEA. CDR3 sequence reads: CSVEDGATYEQYF. DNA for the CDR3: TGCAGCGTTGAAGACGGAGCTACCTACGAGCAGTACTTC.

The CDR3 nucleotides read TGTGCCAGCAGCAAACAGGTGAAGAGGCTCACTGAAGCTTTCTTT. This translates into CASSKQVKRLTEAFF. This chain uses TRBV6-6 with TRBJ1-1; weak D call: TRBD1 (5 bases). Trimming pared 6 bases from V and 4 bases from J, leaving 18 bases between. Germline CDR1 is MNHNY and CDR2 is SVGAGI (reference sequence). The CDR3 spans 15 residues.

The chain recombines TRBV25-1 with TRBJ2-3; D perhaps matches TRBD2 (5 bases). CDR3 size: 14 residues. CDR1 is MGHDK, CDR2 SYGVNS, per germline. The V end lost 7 bases, the J end lost 2 bases, and 13 bases lay between the germline ends. CDR3 coding DNA: TGTGCCAGCACCCAAGCGACTAACACAGATACGCAGTATTTT. This codes for CASTQATNTDTQYF.